These 12 T cell receptor beta chains came from one sample sequenced in a study of T cells after yellow fever vaccination. Via MiXCR, TCRdb re-called the 5' RACE reads, giving one row per CDR3 protein. The top ten hold over 11% of the sample, which has roughly 500,000 distinct CDR3 sequences, 15% to 20% seen once. The sequences come from PBMCs, collected 15 days after the yellow fever booster vaccination. The receptors were gathered from a man aged 30 to 39 who received the YFV17D yellow fever vaccine.

CDR3 in amino acids: CASSTNRGTQYF. The CDR3 nucleotides are TGTGCCAGCAGTACAAACAGGGGTACGCAGTATTTT. The V gene is TRBV12-3 or TRBV12-4, the J gene TRBJ2-3; 7 bases match TRBD1. Germline trimming cut 5 bases from V and 8 bases from J; bases unmatched to any gene: 4. The CDR3 covers 12 residues.

The J gene is TRBJ2-2, the V gene TRBV7-2; 10 bases line up with TRBD2. This CDR3 spans 15 amino acids. The germline V gene has CDR1 SGHTA and CDR2 FQGNSA. Trimming at V came to 4 bases and at J to 8 bases, leaving 7 bases not matched to a gene. The CDR3 region has the DNA TGTGCCAGCAGCTCCCTAGCGGGAGTCGGAGGGGAGCTGTTTTTT. Protein: CASSSLAGVGGELFF.

This clonotype was found once. The chain couples TRBV28 to TRBJ1-1, with D tentatively TRBD1 (6 bases). V was trimmed by 10 bases and J by 7 bases, leaving 22 bases between them. Germline V gene sequence: CDR1 MDHEN, CDR2 SYDVKM. CDR3 length equals 14 residues. The CDR3 nucleotides are TGTGCCAACAGGGTCTGGGTCCCCCGGAGTGAAGCTTTCTTT. Translating it yields CANRVWVPRSEAFF.

V is TRBV5-1 and J is TRBJ2-5; 7 bases are a match to TRBD1. CDR3 length: 18 residues. The ends lost 3 bases at V and 4 bases at J; junction bases unmatched: 18. CDR1 and CDR2 from the germline V gene are SGHRS and YFSETQ. The CDR3 DNA reads as TGCGCCAGCAGCTCGCTGGGGCTTTTCGACAGGGTGGGAGAGACCCAGTACTTC. It encodes CASSSLGLFDRVGETQYF.

There are a few counts of this clonotype. V is TRBV6-1 and J is TRBJ2-1; TRBD2 agrees at 15 bases. The CDR3 extends over 15 amino acids. The V gene end was trimmed by 5 bases and the J gene end by 10 bases; junction bases not matched to a gene: 6. CDR1 and CDR2 from the germline V gene are MNHNS and SASEGT. The CDR3 loop is CASSRTSGRVEEQFF. The CDR3 DNA follows: TGTGCCAGCAGTCGGACTAGCGGGAGGGTGGAGGAGCAGTTCTTC.

This clonotype was counted between two and nine times. The V call is TRBV7-8, the J call TRBJ2-1; perhaps TRBD1 as D (6 bases). This CDR3 is built from 16 residues. V lost 8 bases to trimming and J lost 4 bases, with 21 bases between them. CDR1 and CDR2 (germline): SGHVS, FQNEAQ. The CDR3 region is CASSIGAGQSYNEQFF. For the CDR3, the DNA is TGTGCCAGCTCTATAGGGGCAGGACAGTCATACAATGAGCAGTTCTTC. The full variable domain, rest sourced from reference TRBV7-8 and TRBJ2-1, is GAGVSQSPRYKVAKRGQDVALRCDPISGHVSLFWYQQALGQGPEFLTYFQNEAQLDKSGLPSDRFFAERPEGSVSTLKIQRTQQEDSAVYLCASSIGAGQSYNEQFFGPGTRLTVL.

CDR3 sequence: CASSLDGSGELFF. CDR3 DNA: TGCGCCAGCAGCTTGGATGGATCCGGGGAGCTGTTTTTT. This chain uses TRBV5-1 with TRBJ2-2; the D is unclear. Trimming stripped 0 bases from V and 6 bases from J, with 6 bases between. The germline V gene encodes CDR1 SGHRS and CDR2 YFSETQ. CDR3 length: 13 amino acids.

This clonotype was observed many times. The gene calls are TRBV20-1 and TRBJ1-6, with 8 positions matching TRBD1. CDR1 and CDR2 from the germline V gene are DFQATT and SNEGSKA (reference sequence). V lost 6 bases and J lost 7; bases outside the gene matches: 5. This CDR3 contains 13 residues. CDR3 sequence reads: CSAGQGLNSPLHF. The CDR3 DNA reads TGCAGTGCAGGACAGGGCCTCAATTCACCCCTCCACTTT.

This clonotype has just a few counts. This chain links TRBV20-1 with TRBJ2-1; no firm D call. The V gene lost 1 base and the J gene lost 4 bases, with 11 bases spanning the gap. The germline V gene has CDR1 DFQATT and CDR2 SNEGSKA (reference sequence). The CDR3 length is 14 residues. CDR3 amino acids: CSARGLVSYNEQFF. The CDR3 DNA follows: TGCAGTGCTAGAGGGCTAGTCTCGTACAATGAGCAGTTCTTC.

CDR3 residues: CSAPRGGSTNEQFF. CDR3 DNA: TGCAGTGCTCCCAGAGGCGGTAGTACGAACGAGCAGTTCTTC. The genes are TRBV20-1 and TRBJ2-1; D remains ambiguous. The V and J ends lost 5 bases and 10 bases respectively, with 21 bases between them. Germline V gene data show CDR1 as DFQATT and CDR2 as SNEGSKA (reference sequence). The CDR3 length is 14 residues.

A few counts support this clonotype. This chain uses TRBV5-1 with TRBJ2-4, with D unclear. CDR3 length: 13 residues. Deletions cut 1 base from V and 8 bases from J, with 10 bases between. CDR1 and CDR2 (germline): SGHRS, YFSETQ. The CDR3 sequence: CASSLMTWDIQYF. The DNA for the CDR3 is TGCGCCAGCAGCTTGATGACTTGGGACATTCAGTACTTC.

The V and J genes are TRBV20-1 and TRBJ2-7, with 10 bases that match TRBD2. CDR1 is DFQATT, CDR2 SNEGSKA, per germline (reference sequence). The CDR3 is 15 amino acids. After removal of 4 bases from V and 2 bases from J, the junction contained 8 bases not matched to a gene. Here the CDR3 reads CSANPGLASPYEQYF. The CDR3 DNA follows: TGCAGTGCTAACCCGGGACTAGCGTCACCCTACGAGCAGTACTTC.